The rows below give T cell receptor beta chains drawn from one sample of a study of blood T cell repertoires in COVID-19. Sequencing was performed with immunoSEQ multiplex PCR; in TCRdb, only in-frame clones are kept and a portion is missing. The profile shows 300,000 to 450,000 clones, roughly 89% of them singletons. Sample: peripheral blood. Receptors originate from a woman aged 55 to 70 with COVID-19, enrolled during active disease. CDR3s include the opening cysteine and the closing phenylalanine or tryptophan. Fields, in order: D gene, clone size, J gene, V gene, CDR3 DNA, CDR3 protein. A D gene is named only where the DNA matches it firmly. Some rows mark clone size as missing; the rest say once, few, many or name a class of expanded clone.

D: TRBD1
size: -
J: TRBJ1-1
V: TRBV25-1
DNA: TGTGCCAGCAGTGCTGCGGGACAGGGGGCAACTGAAGCTTTCTTT
CDR3: CASSAAGQGATEAFF

D: TRBD1
size: -
J: TRBJ1-2
V: TRBV6-6
DNA: TGTGCCAGCAGTTACTCGGGACAGGGGGTCGAGAACACCTTC
CDR3: CASSYSGQGVENTF

D: -
size: -
J: TRBJ1-1
V: TRBV27
DNA: TGTGCCAGCAGTCCCGGCAGGTCGAACACTGAAGCTTTCTTT
CDR3: CASSPGRSNTEAFF

D: TRBD1
size: -
J: TRBJ1-1
V: TRBV15
DNA: TGTGCCACCAGCACAGGACAGGGGGGCTACACTGAAGCTTTCTTT
CDR3: CATSTGQGGYTEAFF

D: -
size: -
J: TRBJ1-1
V: TRBV5-1
DNA: TGCGCCAGCAGCTCCGGGACTCGGAGGACTGAAGCTTTCTTT
CDR3: CASSSGTRRTEAFF

D: -
size: -
J: TRBJ1-1
V: TRBV30
DNA: TGTGCCTGGAGTGGTTGGGCGGCGGGTACTGAAGCTTTCTTT
CDR3: CAWSGWAAGTEAFF

D: -
size: -
J: TRBJ1-6
V: TRBV15
DNA: TGTGCCACCAGCAGATGGAGGCCAGGGGTTAATTCACCCCTCCACTTT
CDR3: CATSRWRPGVNSPLHF

D: -
size: -
J: TRBJ1-2
V: TRBV5-1
DNA: TGCGCCAGCAGCTTGGGAGGGCCACTCTATGGCTACACCTTC
CDR3: CASSLGGPLYGYTF

D: -
size: -
J: TRBJ2-2
V: TRBV7-9
DNA: TGTGCCAGCACCCGCGGGGTGTCGAACACCGGGGAGCTGTTTTTT
CDR3: CASTRGVSNTGELFF

D: -
size: few
J: TRBJ1-3
V: TRBV7-2
DNA: TGTGCCAGCAGCGTCCAGGCAAGCTCTGGAAACACCATATATTTT
CDR3: CASSVQASSGNTIYF

D: -
size: few
J: TRBJ1-4
V: TRBV20-1
DNA: TGCAGTGCTAGTTTCCGTGATCAGGGTAATGAAAAACTGTTTTTT
CDR3: CSASFRDQGNEKLFF

D: -
size: few
J: TRBJ1-6
V: TRBV2
DNA: TGTGCCAGCAGTGAAGACAACCTCTATAATTCACCCCTCCACTTT
CDR3: CASSEDNLYNSPLHF

D: -
size: few
J: TRBJ1-5
V: TRBV7-9
DNA: TGTGCCAGCAGCTTAGGCACCCGAGATCAGCCCCAGCATTTT
CDR3: CASSLGTRDQPQHF

D: -
size: -
J: TRBJ1-1
V: TRBV27
DNA: TGTGCCAGCACCGCCTTGCCCGCGGGTGAAGCTTTCTTT
CDR3: CASTALPAGEAFF

D: TRBD2
size: once
J: TRBJ2-3
V: TRBV5-6
DNA: TGTGCCAGCACCGTTCCCGGGACTAGCGGGATGGGCACAGATACGCAGTATTTT
CDR3: CASTVPGTSGMGTDTQYF

D: -
size: few
J: TRBJ1-6
V: TRBV30
DNA: TGTGCCTGGAGCGAGGGTCCCTATAATTCACCCCTCCACTTT
CDR3: CAWSEGPYNSPLHF

D: -
size: -
J: TRBJ1-3
V: TRBV24-1
DNA: TGTGCCACCCGCCTCCCGGCGGGAAGTGGAAACACCATATATTTT
CDR3: CATRLPAGSGNTIYF

D: TRBD1
size: once
J: TRBJ1-5
V: TRBV18
DNA: TGTGCCAGCTCATCCGAGGTAACAGGGGCCAATCAGCCCCAGCATTTT
CDR3: CASSSEVTGANQPQHF

D: TRBD2
size: once
J: TRBJ2-1
V: TRBV27
DNA: TGTGCCAGCAGTCCCCTAGCGGGGTATGAGCAGTTCTTC
CDR3: CASSPLAGYEQFF

D: -
size: -
J: TRBJ1-4
V: TRBV3-1/TRBV3-2
DNA: TGTGCCAGCAGCCAGAGGTTGGGGGGGGCTTCGGGAGAAAAACTGTTTTTT
CDR3: CASSQRLGGASGEKLFF

D: -
size: -
J: TRBJ2-3
V: TRBV3-1/TRBV3-2
DNA: TGTGCCAGCAGCCAAGGACAAACACACACAGATACGCAGTATTTT
CDR3: CASSQGQTHTDTQYF

D: -
size: -
J: TRBJ2-7
V: TRBV5-4
DNA: TGTGCCAGCAGCACAGACAGGAGTTATTCCTACGAGCAGTACTTC
CDR3: CASSTDRSYSYEQYF

D: TRBD2
size: -
J: TRBJ2-1
V: TRBV7-2
DNA: TGTGCCAGCAGCCGGTCACTAGCGGGGGGGCGCAATGAGCAGTTCTTC
CDR3: CASSRSLAGGRNEQFF

D: TRBD1
size: once
J: TRBJ2-5
V: TRBV10-3
DNA: TGTGCCATCAGTGGAACAGGGGGCGGCCAAGAGACCCAGTACTTC
CDR3: CAISGTGGGQETQYF

D: -
size: -
J: TRBJ1-2
V: TRBV5-8
DNA: TGTGCCAGCAGCACCCAGACAGGAAACTATGGCTACACCTTC
CDR3: CASSTQTGNYGYTF

D: -
size: -
J: TRBJ2-3
V: TRBV5-4
DNA: TGTGCCAGCAGTTCCGACAGGAGCACAGATACGCAGTATTTT
CDR3: CASSSDRSTDTQYF

D: -
size: once
J: TRBJ1-1
V: TRBV3-1/TRBV3-2
DNA: TGTGCCAGCAGCCAAGGCGGACGGGGCACTGAAGCTTTCTTT
CDR3: CASSQGGRGTEAFF

D: -
size: -
J: TRBJ1-3
V: TRBV19
DNA: TGTGCCAGTAGTATCCGAGACTCTGGAAACACCATATATTTT
CDR3: CASSIRDSGNTIYF

D: -
size: -
J: TRBJ1-2
V: TRBV5-4
DNA: TGTGCCAGCAGCTTGGCTTTGGGGCAAGATTATGGCTACACCTTC
CDR3: CASSLALGQDYGYTF

D: TRBD2
size: -
J: TRBJ2-5
V: TRBV3-1/TRBV3-2
DNA: TGTGCCAGCAGCCAAGGGGTAGCGGGGGGGCAAGAGACCCAGTACTTC
CDR3: CASSQGVAGGQETQYF